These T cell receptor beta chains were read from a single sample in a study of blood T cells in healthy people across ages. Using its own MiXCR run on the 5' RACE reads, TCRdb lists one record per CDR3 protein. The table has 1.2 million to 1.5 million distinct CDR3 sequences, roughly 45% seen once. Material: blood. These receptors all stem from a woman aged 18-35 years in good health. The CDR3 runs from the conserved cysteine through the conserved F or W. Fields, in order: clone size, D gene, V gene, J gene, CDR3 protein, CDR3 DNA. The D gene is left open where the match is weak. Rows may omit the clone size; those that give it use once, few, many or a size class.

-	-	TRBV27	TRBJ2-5	CASSPVVGYQETQYF	TGTGCCAGCAGTCCCGTGGTGGGGTACCAAGAGACCCAGTACTTC
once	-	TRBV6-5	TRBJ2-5	CASSRDRYREQYF	TGTGCTAGCAGTCGGGACCGCTATCGGGAGCAGTACTTC
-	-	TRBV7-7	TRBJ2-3	CASSGAPLATDTQYF	TGTGCCAGCTCGGGGGCACCGTTAGCCACAGATACGCAGTATTTT
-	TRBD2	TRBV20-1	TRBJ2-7	CSARDAAGVQGEQYF	TGCAGTGCTAGAGATGCTGCGGGGGTCCAGGGCGAGCAGTACTTC
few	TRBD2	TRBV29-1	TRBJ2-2	CSGGLAEYTGELFF	TGCAGCGGTGGGCTAGCGGAGTACACCGGGGAGCTGTTTTTT
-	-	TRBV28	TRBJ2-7	CASSLYGTRPYEQYF	TGTGCCAGCAGTTTATACGGGACACGTCCCTACGAGCAGTACTTC
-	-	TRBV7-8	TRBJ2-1	CASSLGPTAAYEQFF	TGTGCCAGCAGCTTGGGACCCACTGCGGCCTACGAGCAGTTCTTC
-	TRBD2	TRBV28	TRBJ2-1	CASLSRGGRSYNEQFF	TGTGCCAGCCTATCACGGGGGGGAAGATCATACAATGAGCAGTTCTTC
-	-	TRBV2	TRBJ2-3	CASKDWTLHTDTQYF	TGTGCCAGCAAGGATTGGACTCTACACACAGATACGCAGTATTTT
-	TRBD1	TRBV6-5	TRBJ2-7	CASSSNSGGRSYEQYF	TGTGCCAGCAGTTCCAACTCAGGGGGCCGATCCTACGAGCAGTACTTC
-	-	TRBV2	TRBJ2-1	CASSGPGTPEQFF	TGTGCCAGCAGCGGCCCCGGGACTCCCGAGCAGTTCTTC
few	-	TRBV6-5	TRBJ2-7	CASTGTRGAEQYF	TGTGCCAGCACTGGGACCCGCGGGGCCGAGCAGTACTTC
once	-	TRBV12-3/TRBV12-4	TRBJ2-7	CASSLGFGGGRSYNEQYF	TGTGCCAGCAGTTTGGGGTTTGGCGGAGGCCGCTCCTACAATGAGCAGTACTTC
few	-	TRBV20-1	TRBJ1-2	CSAREVVPGHTNYGYTF	TGCAGTGCTAGGGAGGTAGTGCCCGGACACACAAACTATGGCTACACCTTC
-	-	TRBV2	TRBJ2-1	CASAVGAGDEQFF	TGTGCCAGCGCCGTGGGGGCGGGGGATGAGCAGTTCTTC
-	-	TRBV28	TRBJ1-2	CASSTPGGFDHYGYTF	TGTGCCAGCAGTACCCCGGGGGGGTTTGATCACTATGGCTACACCTTC
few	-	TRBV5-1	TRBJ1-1	CASVKDQNTEAFF	TGCGCCAGCGTCAAAGACCAGAACACTGAAGCTTTCTTT
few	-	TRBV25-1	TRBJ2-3	CASSDHRLDTQYF	TGTGCCAGCAGTGATCACCGCCTGGATACGCAGTATTTT
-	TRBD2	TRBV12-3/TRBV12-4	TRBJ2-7	CASSLSYGGAYEQYF	TGTGCCAGCAGTTTAAGTTACGGGGGGGCCTACGAGCAGTACTTC
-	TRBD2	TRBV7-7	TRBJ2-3	CASSLGVAGIPDTQYF	TGTGCCAGCAGCTTAGGAGTAGCGGGAATCCCGGATACGCAGTATTTT
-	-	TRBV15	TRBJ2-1	CATSRERSLLSSYNEQFF	TGTGCCACCAGCAGAGAAAGGTCCCTGCTTAGCTCCTACAATGAGCAGTTCTTC
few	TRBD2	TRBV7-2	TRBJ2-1	CASSLVLREPNNEQFF	TGTGCCAGCAGCTTAGTTTTGCGGGAGCCCAACAATGAGCAGTTCTTC
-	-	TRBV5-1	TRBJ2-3	CASSLGLAPDGDTQYF	TGCGCCAGCAGCTTGGGGTTGGCGCCTGATGGGGATACGCAGTATTTT
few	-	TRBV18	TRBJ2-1	CASSPRIQVDNEQFF	TGTGCCAGCTCACCACGGATACAGGTGGACAATGAGCAGTTCTTC
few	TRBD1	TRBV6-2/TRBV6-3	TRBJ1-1	CASSHRDRAIEAFF	TGTGCCAGCAGTCACCGGGACAGGGCGATTGAAGCTTTCTTT
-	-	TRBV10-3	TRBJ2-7	CAISERAVNSYEQYF	TGTGCCATCAGTGAGCGGGCAGTTAACTCCTACGAGCAGTACTTC
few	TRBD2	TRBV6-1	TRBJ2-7	CAGAGGNSYEQYF	TGTGCCGGGGCCGGGGGGAACTCCTACGAGCAGTACTTC
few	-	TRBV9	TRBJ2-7	CASSVGRNPYEQYF	TGTGCCAGCAGCGTTGGACGGAATCCCTACGAGCAGTACTTC
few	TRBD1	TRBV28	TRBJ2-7	CAGATGTGSYEQYF	TGTGCCGGAGCGACCGGGACAGGGTCGTACGAGCAGTACTTC